The 18 T cell receptor beta chains below were found in one sample sequenced in a study of blood T cells in healthy people across ages. Sample-barcoded 5' priming and a J-beta primer mix drove a second PCR of roughly 7 to 11 cycles. Each CDR3 protein gets one entry after TCRdb re-called the 5' RACE reads with MiXCR. The data hold 550,000 to 800,000 distinct CDR3 sequences, with approximately 31% observed a single time. The sample comprised blood. The receptor set was obtained from an elderly woman in good health.

This clonotype was recorded at least ten times. The CDR3 DNA reads as TGTGCCACCAGCAGAGCACCGGGACTAGAAGAGACCCAGTACTTC. It yields the protein CATSRAPGLEETQYF. The chain employs TRBV15 and TRBJ2-5; 8 bases are shared with TRBD2. J was trimmed by 3 bases and V by 1 base; bases with no gene match: 4. Per the germline V gene, CDR1 is LNHNV and CDR2 is YYDKDF (reference sequence). This CDR3 contains 15 residues.

Turning to this clonotype: This may be a read error, as it is one base from a much larger clone. The V gene is TRBV9, the J gene TRBJ2-1; D perhaps matches TRBD1 (6 bases). This CDR3 contains 15 residues. CDR1 is SGDLS and CDR2 is YYNGEE in the germline V gene. CDR3 DNA sequence: TGTGCCAGCAGCCTTGGGACAAGCTCCTACAGTGAGCAGTTCTTC. Its protein is CASSLGTSSYSEQFF.

This clonotype was seen ten or more times. The V gene is TRBV18, the J gene TRBJ1-1; D remains ambiguous. The CDR3 runs 13 residues. Trimming removed 3 bases at V and 1 base at J, with 6 bases between. Germline CDR1 is KGHSH and CDR2 is LQKENI. The CDR3, as DNA: TGTGCCAGCTCACCCGAAAAGAACACTGAAGCTTTCTTT. Its protein is CASSPEKNTEAFF. Combining the CDR3 with reference TRBV18 and TRBJ1-1 gives the whole variable domain NAGVMQNPRHLVRRRGQEARLRCSPMKGHSHVYWYRQLPEEGLKFMVYLQKENIIDESGMPKERFSAEFPKEGPSILRIQQVVRGDSAAYFCASSPEKNTEAFFGQGTRLTVV.

On this clonotype: This may come from a read error, since a much larger clone is one base off. Because it lacks the conserved phenylalanine or tryptophan at the end, this CDR3 is likely a read error. The chain recombines TRBV7-8 with TRBJ1-5; D remains ambiguous. V was pared by 5 bases and J by 3 bases, with 8 bases between. The CDR3 is 13 amino acids. The germline gives CDR1 SGHVS, CDR2 FQNEAQ. The CDR3 sequence is CASSPQTNQPQHV. The DNA of the CDR3 is TGTGCCAGCAGCCCCCAGACCAATCAGCCCCAGCATGTT.

This clonotype was found a few times. The chain carries TRBV7-2 and TRBJ2-1; D could derive from TRBD1 or TRBD2 (5 bases each). The CDR3 is 15 residues long. Between the trimmed V and J ends, which lost 5 bases and 0 bases, there was a span of 11 bases. Per the germline V gene, CDR1 is SGHTA and CDR2 is FQGNSA. CDR3: CASSLCGTSYNEQFF. As DNA, the CDR3 is TGTGCCAGCAGCCTTTGTGGGACCTCCTACAATGAGCAGTTCTTC.

This clonotype was seen only a few times. Germline and junction disagree at one end, which may indicate a read error. This chain joins TRBV12-3 or TRBV12-4 and TRBJ2-1; D possibly corresponds to TRBD1 (6 bases). The CDR3 totals 11 residues. For the CDR3, the DNA is TGTGCTAGCAGTCACGGGACAGAGCAGTTCTTC. Translation: CASSHGTEQFF.

This clonotype was seen many times. The chain is built from TRBV20-1 and TRBJ1-5; D is unresolved. V lost 0 bases and J 1 base, leaving 28 bases between the germline ends. The V gene's germline CDR1 is DFQATT and CDR2 SNEGSKA (reference sequence). There are 21 residues in the CDR3. The CDR3 region is CSARDIREGGRVGISNQPQHF. In nucleotides, the CDR3 is TGCAGTGCTAGAGATATACGGGAGGGTGGAAGGGTTGGGATCAGCAATCAGCCCCAGCATTTT.

The sample holds many counts of this clonotype. The CDR3 DNA reads TGTGCCTGGAGACCACCAAGGGGACAGGGGGAAAACGAGCAGTACTTC. Translated: CAWRPPRGQGENEQYF. The chain uses TRBV30 and TRBJ2-7, with 11 nucleotides matching TRBD1. The CDR3 contains 16 residues. The V gene end was trimmed by 3 bases and the J gene end by 5 bases; junction bases not matched to a gene: 12. Germline loops: CDR1 GTSNPN, CDR2 SVGIG (reference sequence).

This clonotype was counted ten times or more. CDR3 sequence: CASSLVAGGGSYEQYF. The DNA for the CDR3 is TGCGCCAGCAGCTTGGTGGCCGGGGGGGGGTCCTACGAGCAGTACTTC. The genes are TRBV5-1 and TRBJ2-7; 8 bases align to TRBD2. The ends lost 0 bases at V and 1 base at J; junction bases unmatched: 6. Germline CDR1 SGHRS, CDR2 YFSETQ. The CDR3 length is 16 residues.

This clonotype has just a few counts. The chain uses TRBV29-1 and TRBJ1-1; 9 bases fit TRBD1. The CDR3 length is 12 residues. Germline V CDR1 and CDR2: SQVTM, ANQGSEA. Germline trimming cut 6 bases from V and 5 bases from J; bases unmatched to any gene: 4. DNA for the CDR3: TGCAGCGTAGGGACAGGGAGGACTGAAGCTTTCTTT. Translated: CSVGTGRTEAFF.

As to this clonotype: A read error may be the cause here, since a much bigger clone is one base away. The chain is built from TRBV7-3 and TRBJ2-3, with TRBD2 matching 7 bases. The CDR3 length is 17 residues. The germline V gene has CDR1 SGHTA and CDR2 FQGTGA. The DNA of the CDR3 is TGTGCCAATACGGGGCTAGCGGAGGGCCCTCCCACAGATACGCGGTATTTT. Amino acid sequence: CANTGLAEGPPTDTRYF.

This clonotype was detected once. The rearrangement uses TRBV5-6 and TRBJ2-1; possible D gene TRBD2, 6 bases. This CDR3 has 15 amino acids. Germline assignment: CDR1 SGHDT and CDR2 YYEEEE. Trimming stripped 2 bases from V and 3 bases from J, with 12 bases between. The DNA for the CDR3 is TGTGCCAGCAGCTTTGAGGGAGCGGGCTACAATGAGCAGTTCTTC. Its protein is CASSFEGAGYNEQFF.

The rearrangement links TRBV27 to TRBJ2-7; TRBD1 matches 8 bases. The J segment lost 7 bases and the V segment lost 2 bases, leaving 7 bases of the junction unmatched. From germline, CDR1 is MNHEY and CDR2 SMNVEV (reference sequence). The CDR3 has 14 residues. DNA for the CDR3: TGTGCCAGCAGTTTAACCCCGACAGGGGAAGAGCAGTACTTC. This encodes CASSLTPTGEEQYF.

The V and J genes are TRBV12-3 or TRBV12-4 and TRBJ2-5; no definite D call. The end of the DNA is better explained by TRBJ2-7, so the J call may be wrong. This CDR3 is 14 amino acids long. CDR3 in amino acids: CASSPLTRYYEQYF. The DNA of the CDR3 is TGTGCCAGCAGTCCCCTGACCCGTTACTACGAGCAGTACTTC.

Details on this clonotype: A much larger clonotype is one base distant, so this may be a read error. This rearrangement joins TRBV5-8 to TRBJ2-3, with TRBD1 as a possible D gene (5 bases). The CDR3 consists of 17 residues. The germline V gene encodes CDR1 SGHTS and CDR2 YDEGEE. The CDR3 reads CASNLDTGDGPTDTQYF. Here the CDR3 DNA reads TGTGCCAGCAACTTGGACACAGGAGATGGACCCACAGATACGCAGTATTTT.

This clonotype was seen ten or more times. The CDR3 DNA follows: TGTGCTGCGGGGGTCCTCTACACCTTC. It codes for CAAGVLYTF. The chain recombines TRBV6-2 or TRBV6-3 with TRBJ1-2; maybe TRBD1 (5 bases). The CDR3 consists of 9 residues. The V gene's germline CDR1 is MNHEY and CDR2 SVGEGT.

In the case of this clonotype: At one end the junction does not follow the germline gene, possibly because of a read error. This chain links TRBV27 with TRBJ2-7; a possible D gene is TRBD1 (5 bases). Looked up from germline, CDR1 is MNHEY and CDR2 is SMNVEV (reference sequence). CDR3 length: 14 residues. The chain's CDR3 is CSSSPQALAYEQYF. Here the CDR3 DNA reads TGTTCCAGCAGTCCACAGGCGCTAGCCTACGAGCAGTACTTC.

This clonotype was observed many times. The gene calls are TRBV28 and TRBJ2-5; D could derive from TRBD1 or TRBD2 (5 bases each). V shed 10 bases and J shed 2 bases, with 17 bases lying between them. Germline-derived CDR1 and CDR2 are MDHEN and SYDVKM. This CDR3 region has 14 residues. CDR3 amino acids: CAISGRAMQETQYF. Here the CDR3 DNA reads TGTGCCATCTCGGGGCGGGCAATGCAAGAGACCCAGTACTTC.